These 3 T cell receptor beta chains were sequenced from one sample in a study of beta chain features in type 1 diabetes. Antigens of these TCRs are unknown. Study results and caveats: In all four CD4+ subsets, TCRB CDR3 length was significantly, moderately reduced in type 1 diabetes.

Investigators reverse transcribed all isolated RNA, so they sequenced expressed TCRB transcripts. Generated by immunoSEQ multiplex PCR, the TCRdb table keeps only in-frame clones and is missing some. The data show 400,000 or so clones, 10% to 15% seen once. Material for sequencing was naive CD4+ T cells from blood. The origin of the receptors is a woman aged 18-29 years with type 1 diabetes.

The genes are TRBV4-2 and TRBJ2-3; weak D call: TRBD2 (5 bases). Germline V gene data show CDR1 as LGHNA and CDR2 as YNFKEQ. V was shortened by 0 bases and J by 5 bases, with 15 bases between the two germline ends. This CDR3 comprises 16 residues. This CDR3 reads CASSQDGRTSGDTQYF. The DNA of the CDR3 is TGTGCCAGCAGCCAAGATGGCCGGACCAGCGGAGATACGCAGTATTTT.

The table lists this clone with a few counts. The CDR3, as DNA: TGTGCCAGCACCGAAAGGACAGGGGCCCAAGAGACCCAGTACTTC. Translation gives CASTERTGAQETQYF. The chain uses TRBV25-1 and TRBJ2-5; 9 bases align to TRBD1. This CDR3 spans 15 amino acids. V was clipped by 7 bases and J by 1 base; unmatched bases: 7. Germline values: CDR1 MGHDK, CDR2 SYGVNS.

This clone was found a few times. The chain uses TRBV6-5 and TRBJ1-5, with D perhaps TRBD1 (5 bases). Germline V gene data show CDR1 as MNHEY and CDR2 as SVGAGI. Trimming pared 2 bases from V and 5 bases from J, leaving 13 bases between. The CDR3 loop spans 15 amino acids. CDR3 protein: CASSYAGGYDQPQHF. The CDR3 nucleotides read TGTGCCAGCAGTTACGCGGGGGGGTACGATCAGCCCCAGCATTTT.